This T cell receptor beta chain is drawn from a study of OX40 agonist ivuxolimab in advanced cancers. Across the study: A diagnosis of hepatocellular carcinoma, melanoma, renal cell or head and neck cancer was present in dose-escalation patients. Treatment received earlier with anti-PD-1, anti-PD-L1 or anti-CTLA-4 agents was allowed, and 40% had some. Broader study findings: Expanded peripheral T cell antigen specificity was not determined. The CD4+ and CD8+ T cells in the blood had expanded clonally by week 6 at 0.1 to 3.0 mg/kg.

TCRdb's copy holds only in-frame clones and misses some; the assay was immunoSEQ multiplex PCR. The sample lists around 15,000 clones; about 76% were seen once. The count of this clone is one. No antigen is known for it. The TCR comes from an adult with an advanced solid tumor such as melanoma, head and neck, liver or kidney cancer. This specimen was CD4+ or CD8+ T cells sorted from blood, taken in a trial of the OX40 agonist ivuxolimab.

CDR3 sequence reads: CASSLGKGGLDYGYTF. The CDR3, as DNA: TGTGCCAGCAGCTTAGGGAAGGGCGGACTAGATTATGGCTACACCTTC. The chain links TRBV7-2 to TRBJ1-2; D gene uncertain. The CDR3 is 16 amino acids. V shed 1 base and J shed 5 bases, with 17 bases lying between them. From germline, CDR1 is SGHTA and CDR2 FQGNSA. Supplemented by reference TRBV7-2 and TRBJ1-2, the full variable domain reads GAGVSQSPSNKVTEKGKDVELRCDPISGHTALYWYRQSLGQGLEFLIYFQGNSAPDKSGLPSDRFSAERTGGSVSTLTIQRTQQEDSAVYLCASSLGKGGLDYGYTFGSGTRLTVV.